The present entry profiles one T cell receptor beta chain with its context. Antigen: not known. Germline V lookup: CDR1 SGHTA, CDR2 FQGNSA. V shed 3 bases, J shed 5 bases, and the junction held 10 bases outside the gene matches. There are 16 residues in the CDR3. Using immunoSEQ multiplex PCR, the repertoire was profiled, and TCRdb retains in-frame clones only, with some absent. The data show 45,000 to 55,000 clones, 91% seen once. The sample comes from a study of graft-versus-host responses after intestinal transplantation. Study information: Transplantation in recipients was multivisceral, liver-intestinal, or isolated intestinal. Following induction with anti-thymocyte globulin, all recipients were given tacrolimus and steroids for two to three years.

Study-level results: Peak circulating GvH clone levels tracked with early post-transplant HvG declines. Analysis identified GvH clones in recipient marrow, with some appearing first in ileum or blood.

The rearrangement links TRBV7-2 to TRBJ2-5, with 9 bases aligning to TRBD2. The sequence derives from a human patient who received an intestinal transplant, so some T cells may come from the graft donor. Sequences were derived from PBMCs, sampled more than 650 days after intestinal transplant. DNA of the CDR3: TGTGCCAGCAGCTTCGGCGGGGGGGCCCTCGGGGAGACCCAGTACTTC. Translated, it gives CASSFGGGALGETQYF.